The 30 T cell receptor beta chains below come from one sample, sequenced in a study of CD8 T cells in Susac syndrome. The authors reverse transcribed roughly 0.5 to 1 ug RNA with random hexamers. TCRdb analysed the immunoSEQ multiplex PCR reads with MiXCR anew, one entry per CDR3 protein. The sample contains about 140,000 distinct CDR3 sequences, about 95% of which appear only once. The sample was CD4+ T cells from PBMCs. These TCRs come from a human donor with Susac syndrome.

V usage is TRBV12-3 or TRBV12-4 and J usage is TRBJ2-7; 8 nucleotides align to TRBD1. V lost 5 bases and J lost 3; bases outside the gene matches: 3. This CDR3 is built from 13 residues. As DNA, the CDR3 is TGTGCCAGCAGTACTGACAGGGGCTACGAGCAGTACTTC. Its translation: CASSTDRGYEQYF.

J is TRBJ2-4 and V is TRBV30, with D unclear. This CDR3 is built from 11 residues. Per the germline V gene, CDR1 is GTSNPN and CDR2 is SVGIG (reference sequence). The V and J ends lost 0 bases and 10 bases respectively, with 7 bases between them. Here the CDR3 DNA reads TGTGCCTGGAGTGTTGGGCCTATTCAGTACTTC. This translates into CAWSVGPIQYF.

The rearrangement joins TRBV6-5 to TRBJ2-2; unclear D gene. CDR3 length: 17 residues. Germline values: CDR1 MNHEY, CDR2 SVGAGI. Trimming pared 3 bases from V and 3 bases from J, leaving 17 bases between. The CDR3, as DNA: TGTGCCAGCAGTTATGGCAGGTCGAAAGGATACACCGGGGAGCTGTTTTTT. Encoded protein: CASSYGRSKGYTGELFF.

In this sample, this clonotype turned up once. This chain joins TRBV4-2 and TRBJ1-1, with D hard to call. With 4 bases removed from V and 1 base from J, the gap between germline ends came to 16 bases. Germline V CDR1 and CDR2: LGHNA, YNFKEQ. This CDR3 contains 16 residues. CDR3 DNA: TGTGCCAGCAGCCCTTCAACATTGGGTCCGAACACTGAAGCTTTCTTT. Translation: CASSPSTLGPNTEAFF.

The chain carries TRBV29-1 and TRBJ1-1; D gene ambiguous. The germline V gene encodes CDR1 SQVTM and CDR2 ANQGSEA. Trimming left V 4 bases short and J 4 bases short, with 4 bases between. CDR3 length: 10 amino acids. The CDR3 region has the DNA TGCAGCGTTGGTGGCACTGAAGCTTTCTTT. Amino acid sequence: CSVGGTEAFF.

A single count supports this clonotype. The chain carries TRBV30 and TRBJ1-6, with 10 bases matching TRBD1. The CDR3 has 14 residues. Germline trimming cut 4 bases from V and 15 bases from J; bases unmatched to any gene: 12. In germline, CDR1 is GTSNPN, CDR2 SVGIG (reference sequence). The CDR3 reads CAWKGTGVPMLLHF. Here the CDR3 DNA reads TGTGCCTGGAAAGGGACAGGGGTCCCTATGCTCCTCCACTTT.

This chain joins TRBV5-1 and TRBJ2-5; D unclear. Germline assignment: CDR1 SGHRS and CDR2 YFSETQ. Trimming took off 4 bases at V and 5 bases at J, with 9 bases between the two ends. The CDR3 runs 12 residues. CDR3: CASSTQEETQYF. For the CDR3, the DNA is TGCGCCAGCAGCACCCAGGAGGAGACCCAGTACTTC.

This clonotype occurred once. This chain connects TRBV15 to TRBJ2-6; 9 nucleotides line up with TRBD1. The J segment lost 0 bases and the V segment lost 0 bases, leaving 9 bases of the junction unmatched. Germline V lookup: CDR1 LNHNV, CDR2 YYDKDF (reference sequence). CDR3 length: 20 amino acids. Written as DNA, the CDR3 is TGTGCCACCAGCAGAGAGATGACAGGGGGGGAGAACTCTGGGGCCAACGTCCTGACTTTC. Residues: CATSREMTGGENSGANVLTF. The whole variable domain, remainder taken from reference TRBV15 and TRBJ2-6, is DAMVIQNPRYQVTQFGKPVTLSCSQTLNHNVMYWYQQKSSQAPKLLFHYYDKDFNNEADTPDNFQSRRPNTSFCFLDIRSPGLGDTAMYLCATSREMTGGENSGANVLTFGAGSRLTVL.

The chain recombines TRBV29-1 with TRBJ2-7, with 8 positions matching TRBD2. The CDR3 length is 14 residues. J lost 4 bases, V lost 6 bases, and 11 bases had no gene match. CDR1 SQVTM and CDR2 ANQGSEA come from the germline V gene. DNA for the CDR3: TGCAGCGTCCCGACTAGCGCCAGCGGTTACGAGCAGTACTTC. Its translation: CSVPTSASGYEQYF.

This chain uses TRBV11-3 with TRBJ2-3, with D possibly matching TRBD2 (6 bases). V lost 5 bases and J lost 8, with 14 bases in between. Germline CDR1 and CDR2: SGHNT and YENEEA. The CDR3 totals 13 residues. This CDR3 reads CASSLGPGSTQYF. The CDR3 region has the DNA TGTGCCAGCAGCCTCGGCCCCGGGAGTACGCAGTATTTT. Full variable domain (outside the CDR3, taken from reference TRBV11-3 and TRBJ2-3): EAGVVQSPRYKIIEKKQPVAFWCNPISGHNTLYWYLQNLGQGPELLIRYENEEAVDDSQLPKDRFSAERLKGVDSTLKIQPAELGDSAVYLCASSLGPGSTQYFGPGTRLTVL.

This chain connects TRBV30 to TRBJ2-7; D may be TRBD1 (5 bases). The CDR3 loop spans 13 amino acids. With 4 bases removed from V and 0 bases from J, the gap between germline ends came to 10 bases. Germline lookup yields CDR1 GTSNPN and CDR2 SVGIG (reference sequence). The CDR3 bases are TGTGCCTGGACTCAGGGAATCTCCTACGAGCAGTACTTC. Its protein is CAWTQGISYEQYF.

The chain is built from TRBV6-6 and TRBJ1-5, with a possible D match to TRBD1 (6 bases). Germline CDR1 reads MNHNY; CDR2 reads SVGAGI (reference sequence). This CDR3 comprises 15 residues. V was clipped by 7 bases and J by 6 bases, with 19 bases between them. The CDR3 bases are TGTGCCAGCACCCCCTCGGGGGGCAAGGGTCAGCCCCAGCATTTT. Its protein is CASTPSGGKGQPQHF.

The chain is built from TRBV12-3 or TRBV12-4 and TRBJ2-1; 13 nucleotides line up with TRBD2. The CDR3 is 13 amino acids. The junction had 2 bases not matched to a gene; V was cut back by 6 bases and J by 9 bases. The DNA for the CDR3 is TGTGCCAGCAGACTAGCGGGAGGGCCTGAGCAGTTCTTC. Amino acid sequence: CASRLAGGPEQFF.

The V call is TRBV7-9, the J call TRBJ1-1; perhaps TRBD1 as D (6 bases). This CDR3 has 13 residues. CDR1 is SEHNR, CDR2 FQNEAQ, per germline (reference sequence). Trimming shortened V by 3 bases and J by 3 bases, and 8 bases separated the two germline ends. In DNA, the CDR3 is TGTGCCAGCAGCTTGACAGGAGACACTGAAGCTTTCTTT. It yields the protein CASSLTGDTEAFF.

CDR3 residues: CASRGDPGAVGGYTF. The DNA for the CDR3 is TGCGCCAGCAGGGGTGACCCAGGGGCGGTCGGGGGCTACACCTTC. This rearrangement joins TRBV5-1 to TRBJ1-2, with TRBD1 as a possible D gene (6 bases). CDR1 is SGHRS, CDR2 YFSETQ, per germline. The length of the CDR3 is 15 residues. Trimming stripped 5 bases from V and 8 bases from J, with 22 bases between.

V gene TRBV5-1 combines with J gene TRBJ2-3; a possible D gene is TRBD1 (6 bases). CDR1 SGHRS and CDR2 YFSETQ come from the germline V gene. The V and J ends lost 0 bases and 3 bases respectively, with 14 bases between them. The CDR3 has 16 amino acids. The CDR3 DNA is TGCGCCAGCAGCTTGGGGACAGTGGTTTGGACAGATACGCAGTATTTT. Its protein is CASSLGTVVWTDTQYF.

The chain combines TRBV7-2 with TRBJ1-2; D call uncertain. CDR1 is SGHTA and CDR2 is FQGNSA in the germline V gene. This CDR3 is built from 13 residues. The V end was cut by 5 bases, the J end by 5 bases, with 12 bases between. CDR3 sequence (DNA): TGTGCCAGCAGCCCCATGCCGGGTTATGGCTACACCTTC. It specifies CASSPMPGYGYTF.

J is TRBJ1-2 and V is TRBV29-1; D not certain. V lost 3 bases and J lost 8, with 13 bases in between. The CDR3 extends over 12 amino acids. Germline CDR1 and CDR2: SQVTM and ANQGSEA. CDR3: CSVDLGPGGYTF. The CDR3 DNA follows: TGCAGCGTTGATTTAGGCCCGGGGGGCTACACCTTC.

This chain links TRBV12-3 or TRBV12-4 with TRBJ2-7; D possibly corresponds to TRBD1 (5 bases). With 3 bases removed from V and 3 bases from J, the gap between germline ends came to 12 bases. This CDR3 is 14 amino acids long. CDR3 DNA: TGTGCCAGCAGTTTGGGCAGGGCCTACTACGAGCAGTACTTC. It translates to CASSLGRAYYEQYF.

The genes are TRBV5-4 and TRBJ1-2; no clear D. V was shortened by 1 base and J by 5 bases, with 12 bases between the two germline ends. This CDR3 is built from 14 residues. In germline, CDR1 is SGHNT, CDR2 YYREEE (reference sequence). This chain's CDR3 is CASSLPNWPYGYTF. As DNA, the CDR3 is TGTGCCAGCAGCTTGCCCAATTGGCCATATGGCTACACCTTC.

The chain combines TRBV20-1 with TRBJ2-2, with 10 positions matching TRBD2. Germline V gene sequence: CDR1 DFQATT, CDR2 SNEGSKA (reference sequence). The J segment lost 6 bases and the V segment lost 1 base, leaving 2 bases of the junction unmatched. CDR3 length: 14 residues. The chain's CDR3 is CSARGGTSAGELFF. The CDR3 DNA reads TGCAGTGCTAGAGGCGGGACTAGCGCCGGGGAGCTGTTTTTT.

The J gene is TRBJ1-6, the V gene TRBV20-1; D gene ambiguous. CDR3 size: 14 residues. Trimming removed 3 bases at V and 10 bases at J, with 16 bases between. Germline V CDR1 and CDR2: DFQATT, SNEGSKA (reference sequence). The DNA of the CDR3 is TGCAGTGCTAGGCTGACCCGGCTAGGATCACCCCTCCACTTT. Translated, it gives CSARLTRLGSPLHF.

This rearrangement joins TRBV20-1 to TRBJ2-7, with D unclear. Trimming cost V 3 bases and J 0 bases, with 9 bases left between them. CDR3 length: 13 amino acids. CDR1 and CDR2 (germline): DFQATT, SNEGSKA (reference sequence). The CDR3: CSASGPSSYEQYF. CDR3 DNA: TGCAGTGCTAGCGGGCCTAGCTCCTACGAGCAGTACTTC.

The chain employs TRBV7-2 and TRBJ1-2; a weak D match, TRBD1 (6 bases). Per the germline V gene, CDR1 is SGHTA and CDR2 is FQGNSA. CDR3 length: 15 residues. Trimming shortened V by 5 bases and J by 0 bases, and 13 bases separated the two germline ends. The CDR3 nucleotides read TGTGCCAGCAGCCAGAGGACAGCCTCTAACTATGGCTACACCTTC. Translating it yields CASSQRTASNYGYTF.

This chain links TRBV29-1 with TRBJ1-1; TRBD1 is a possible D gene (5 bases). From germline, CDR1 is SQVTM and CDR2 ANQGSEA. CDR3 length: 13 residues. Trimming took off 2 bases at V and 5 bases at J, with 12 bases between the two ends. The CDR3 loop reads CSVESSRGTEAFF. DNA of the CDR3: TGCAGCGTTGAAAGCAGCCGGGGGACTGAAGCTTTCTTT.

The chain's CDR3 is CAWSVLRSNYGYTF. CDR3 coding DNA: TGTGCCTGGAGTGTACTAAGGTCTAACTATGGCTACACCTTC. The genes are TRBV30 and TRBJ1-2; no firm D call. V was pared by 0 bases and J by 0 bases, with 8 bases between. The CDR3 loop spans 14 amino acids. Germline V gene sequence: CDR1 GTSNPN, CDR2 SVGIG (reference sequence). Full variable domain (remainder filled in from reference TRBV30 and TRBJ1-2): SQTIHQWPATLVQPVGSPLSLECTVEGTSNPNLYWYRQAAGRGLQLLFYSVGIGQISSEVPQNLSASRPQDRQFILSSKKLLLSDSGFYLCAWSVLRSNYGYTFGSGTRLTVV.

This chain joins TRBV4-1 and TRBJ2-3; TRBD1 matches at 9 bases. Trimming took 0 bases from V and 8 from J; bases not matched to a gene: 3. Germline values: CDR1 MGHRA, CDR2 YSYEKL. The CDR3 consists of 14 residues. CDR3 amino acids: CASSQEQGAGTQYF. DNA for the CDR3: TGCGCCAGCAGCCAAGAACAGGGGGCGGGTACGCAGTATTTT.

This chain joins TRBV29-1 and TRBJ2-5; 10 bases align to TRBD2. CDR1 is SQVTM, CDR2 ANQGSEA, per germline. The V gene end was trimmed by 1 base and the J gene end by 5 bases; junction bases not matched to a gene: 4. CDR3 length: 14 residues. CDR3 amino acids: CSVEGASGSETQYF. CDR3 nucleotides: TGCAGCGTTGAAGGGGCTAGCGGGAGCGAGACCCAGTACTTC.

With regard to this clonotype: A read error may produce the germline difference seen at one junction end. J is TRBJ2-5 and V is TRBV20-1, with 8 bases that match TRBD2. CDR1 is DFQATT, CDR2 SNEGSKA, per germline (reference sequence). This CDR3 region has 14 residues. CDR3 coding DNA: TGCAGTGCAAGAGCGGGAGATGGTAGAGAGACCCAGTACTTC. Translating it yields CSARAGDGRETQYF.

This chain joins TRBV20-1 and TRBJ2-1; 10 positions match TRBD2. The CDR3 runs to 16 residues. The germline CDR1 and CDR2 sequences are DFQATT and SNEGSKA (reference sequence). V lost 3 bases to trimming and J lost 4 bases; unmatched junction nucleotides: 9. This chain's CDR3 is CSARTSRTSGYNEQFF. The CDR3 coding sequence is TGCAGTGCTAGGACCTCCCGGACTAGCGGATACAATGAGCAGTTCTTC.